The rows below give T cell receptor beta chains drawn from one sample of a study of T cells after yellow fever vaccination. TCRdb re-analysed the 5' RACE reads in MiXCR, keeping a single row per CDR3 protein. The sample shows roughly 310,000 distinct CDR3 sequences, 8.7% of them seen only once. Sample: PBMCs, taken on the day of the first yellow fever vaccination. These receptors originate from a man aged 18-30 years who received the YFV17D yellow fever vaccine. The CDR3 runs from the conserved cysteine through the conserved F or W. A D gene is named only where the DNA matches it firmly. Size is stated for part of the rows, as once, few or many counts, or as a class when the clone is expanded.

>TRBJ1-2|many|TRBV6-5|TRBD1
CASSYSDRGGYTF
TGTGCCAGCAGTTACTCCGACAGGGGTGGCTACACCTTC
>TRBJ2-3|many|TRBV5-1|-
CASSLPPGSTDTQYF
TGCGCCAGCAGCTTACCCCCAGGGAGCACAGATACGCAGTATTTT
>TRBJ2-7|many|TRBV20-1|TRBD1
CSARVEDRVYEQYF
TGCAGTGCTAGAGTAGAGGACAGGGTTTACGAGCAGTACTTC
>TRBJ2-1|few|TRBV7-9|-
CASRKMSGNEQFF
TGTGCCAGCAGAAAAATGTCAGGGAATGAGCAGTTCTTC
>TRBJ2-3|few|TRBV6-1|-
CASSEDVRGSQYF
TGTGCCAGCAGTGAAGACGTCAGGGGATCGCAGTATTTT
>TRBJ2-1|-|TRBV12-5|-
CASGLAVWGEQFF
TGTGCTAGTGGTTTGGCGGTTTGGGGTGAGCAGTTCTTC
>TRBJ1-1|few|TRBV13|-
CASHSIPAPIAGNTEAFF
TGTGCCAGCCATTCCATCCCAGCCCCTATAGCGGGGAACACTGAAGCTTTCTTT
>TRBJ2-2|many|TRBV6-1|TRBD2
CASRGGPTGELFF
TGTGCTTCCCGGGGGGGCCCCACCGGGGAGCTGTTTTTT
>TRBJ2-1|few|TRBV5-5|TRBD2
CASSAPGGPYNEQFF
TGTGCCAGCAGCGCTCCGGGGGGGCCGTACAATGAGCAGTTCTTC
>TRBJ2-7|few|TRBV7-8|TRBD1
CASSFGRGTGSYEQYF
TGTGCCAGCAGCTTTGGGAGAGGGACAGGGTCCTACGAGCAGTACTTC
>TRBJ2-1|-|TRBV29-1|TRBD1
CSVGGQGDLSSYNEQFF
TGCAGCGTTGGGGGACAGGGCGACCTTAGCTCCTACAATGAGCAGTTCTTC
>TRBJ2-2|few|TRBV10-3|-
CAASRGVGPELFF
TGTGCCGCGTCAAGGGGAGTAGGCCCGGAGCTGTTTTTT
>TRBJ1-1|many|TRBV9|-
CASSRGGDTEAFF
TGTGCCAGCAGCCGCGGGGGGGACACTGAAGCTTTCTTT
>TRBJ1-2|few|TRBV24-1|TRBD1
CATSENSGTGIGYTF
TGTGCCACCAGTGAGAATTCCGGGACAGGGATTGGCTACACCTTC
>TRBJ1-2|-|TRBV20-1|TRBD1
CSARPSGTGDYGYTF
TGCAGTGCTAGACCCTCCGGGACAGGGGACTATGGCTACACCTTC
>TRBJ1-1|few|TRBV4-1|TRBD1
CASRAIGGRTEAFF
TGCGCCAGCAGGGCAATAGGGGGCCGGACTGAAGCTTTCTTT
>TRBJ2-5|-|TRBV12-3/TRBV12-4|-
CASRGGRGVAETQYF
TGTGCCAGCAGGGGGGGAAGAGGCGTCGCCGAGACCCAGTACTTC